This TCR beta chain was observed in a study of cytomegalovirus exposure and HLA in healthy donors. Findings and caveats of the study: Data from an earlier analysis indicated that most TCR beta V segments were productive either about 90% or about 30% of the time. Later genetic work tied a missense DCLRE1C variant to beta-chain V and J trimming. The classifier reportedly diagnosed cytomegalovirus status with high specificity and sensitivity.

Both 60 Vbeta primers and 13 Jbeta primers went into the PCR. Original processing methods: In a later analysis, of 70 million to 85 million unique beta chains, about 12 million appeared in at least two donors. Profiled with immunoSEQ multiplex PCR; TCRdb holds only in-frame clones, not every one. For V, J and clone size, that table is used; D and trimming come from the DNA. Of roughly 110,000 clones in the sample, approximately 80% were seen once. Note on this clone: The antigen is unknown.

V dropped 5 bases and J dropped 2 bases, with 8 bases sitting between them. Germline loops: CDR1 MNHNY, CDR2 SVGAGI (reference sequence). The CDR3 totals 13 residues. Sequenced sample: PBMCs. The V call is TRBV6-6, the J call TRBJ2-3, with a possible D match to TRBD1 (5 bases). The sequence came from a man aged 55 to 69 in good health and CMV-seronegative. CDR3 residues: CASSRQYTDTQYF. The DNA for the CDR3 is TGTGCCAGCAGTCGACAGTACACAGATACGCAGTATTTT.